What follows are 8 T cell receptor beta chains derived from one specimen sequenced in a study of T cell responses to AZD1222 COVID-19 vaccine. Clones were sequenced by immunoSEQ multiplex PCR, and TCRdb holds only the in-frame ones, with some missing. The table records roughly 130,000 clones, more than 70% of them present only once. The input for sequencing was peripheral blood, taken on day 0 of AZD1222 vaccination. These receptors came from an adult in good health.

This chain connects TRBV29-1 to TRBJ1-3, with D possibly being TRBD1 (6 bases). This CDR3 spans 13 amino acids. The germline V gene has CDR1 SQVTM and CDR2 ANQGSEA. CDR3 region: CGGRDNSGNTIYF. The CDR3 bases are TGCGGGGGGCGGGACAACTCTGGAAACACCATATATTTT.

This chain uses TRBV5-1 with TRBJ2-2; tentatively, D is TRBD2 (6 bases). Germline V gene lookup returns CDR1 SGHRS and CDR2 YFSETQ. The CDR3 totals 13 residues. Trimming took 5 bases from V and 6 from J, leaving 11 bases between them. CDR3 sequence: CASRSGVAGELFF. The CDR3 region has the DNA TGCGCCAGCAGGTCGGGGGTTGCCGGGGAGCTGTTTTTT.

The CDR3 reads CASNVWGLGKNNSPLHF. The DNA for the CDR3 is TGTGCCAGCAATGTCTGGGGCTTGGGGAAAAATAATTCACCCCTCCACTTT. The gene calls are TRBV28 and TRBJ1-6; a weak D match, TRBD1 (5 bases). Trimming pared 7 bases from V and 5 bases from J, leaving 21 bases between. CDR1 is MDHEN, CDR2 SYDVKM, per germline. The CDR3 consists of 17 residues.

The chain links TRBV10-3 to TRBJ1-5; the D is unclear. The germline gives CDR1 ENHRY, CDR2 SYGVKD. CDR3 length: 14 residues. V shed 0 bases and J shed 7 bases, with 10 bases lying between them. The CDR3, as DNA: TGTGCCATCAGTGAGTCGAGTTTACGACAGCCCCAGCATTTT. This codes for CAISESSLRQPQHF.

The chain combines TRBV27 with TRBJ2-4; TRBD2 matches 11 bases. The CDR3 totals 16 residues. CDR1 MNHEY and CDR2 SMNVEV come from the germline V gene (reference sequence). With V trimmed by 3 bases and J by 3 bases, 4 bases remained unmatched. The CDR3 here is CASSLAGTSGKNIQYF. CDR3 bases: TGTGCCAGCAGTTTGGCCGGGACTAGCGGCAAAAACATTCAGTACTTC.

CDR3 sequence (DNA): TGTGCCAGCAGCCAAGTCTCTAGCGGGAGACCAACAGATACGCAGTATTTT. It encodes CASSQVSSGRPTDTQYF. V usage is TRBV4-2 and J usage is TRBJ2-3; 10 positions agree with TRBD2. The germline CDR1 and CDR2 sequences are LGHNA and YNFKEQ. V lost 1 base to trimming and J lost 3 bases; unmatched junction nucleotides: 7. The CDR3 totals 17 residues.

The chain couples TRBV7-2 to TRBJ1-5, with D unclear. The length of the CDR3 is 14 residues. V gave up 0 bases and J gave up 7 bases, with 10 bases separating them. Germline loops: CDR1 SGHTA, CDR2 FQGNSA. In DNA form, the CDR3 reads TGTGCCAGCAGCTTAGCAGGGTATGGACAGCCCCAGCATTTT. It encodes CASSLAGYGQPQHF.

V gene TRBV3-1 (or the pseudogene TRBV3-2) combines with J gene TRBJ2-3, with 12 bases matching TRBD2. Looked up from germline, CDR1 is LGHDT and CDR2 is YNNKEL (reference sequence). CDR3 length equals 16 residues. V lost 1 base to trimming and J lost 6 bases; unmatched junction nucleotides: 5. Written as DNA, the CDR3 is TGTGCCAGCAGCCAAGGGACTAGCGGGAACTTTGATACGCAGTATTTT. Residues: CASSQGTSGNFDTQYF.